This TCR beta chain was obtained from a study of T cells after yellow fever vaccination. About the research overall: Preparation of fractions with low cell numbers was performed using SMART-Seq v4 Ultra Low Input. Study-wide results and limits: Though weaker, the secondary response peaked faster, on day 5 versus 15. Abundant clonotypes (contaminants from the bulk population) could be present in FACS-sorted repertoires.

V shed 4 bases and J 2 bases; nucleotides not matched to a gene: 6. Germline values: CDR1 SEHNR, CDR2 FQNEAQ (reference sequence). The CDR3 is 15 amino acids. UMIs were added to TCR cDNA along with a universal primer site when it was made by 5'RACE template switching. TCRdb re-called the 5' RACE reads through MiXCR, storing one row per CDR3 protein. The sample holds approximately 160,000 distinct CDR3 sequences, around 9% seen once. As for this clonotype: Its antigen is currently unknown.

Sequencing used CD8+ T cells sorted from PBMCs, obtained 45 days after the yellow fever booster vaccination. This chain uses TRBV7-9 with TRBJ1-1, with TRBD1 identical over 8 bases. The sequence was collected from a young man who received the YFV17D yellow fever vaccine. CDR3 in amino acids: CASSSPSGGNTEAFF. CDR3 coding DNA: TGTGCCAGCAGCTCGCCCTCAGGGGGCAACACTGAAGCTTTCTTT.